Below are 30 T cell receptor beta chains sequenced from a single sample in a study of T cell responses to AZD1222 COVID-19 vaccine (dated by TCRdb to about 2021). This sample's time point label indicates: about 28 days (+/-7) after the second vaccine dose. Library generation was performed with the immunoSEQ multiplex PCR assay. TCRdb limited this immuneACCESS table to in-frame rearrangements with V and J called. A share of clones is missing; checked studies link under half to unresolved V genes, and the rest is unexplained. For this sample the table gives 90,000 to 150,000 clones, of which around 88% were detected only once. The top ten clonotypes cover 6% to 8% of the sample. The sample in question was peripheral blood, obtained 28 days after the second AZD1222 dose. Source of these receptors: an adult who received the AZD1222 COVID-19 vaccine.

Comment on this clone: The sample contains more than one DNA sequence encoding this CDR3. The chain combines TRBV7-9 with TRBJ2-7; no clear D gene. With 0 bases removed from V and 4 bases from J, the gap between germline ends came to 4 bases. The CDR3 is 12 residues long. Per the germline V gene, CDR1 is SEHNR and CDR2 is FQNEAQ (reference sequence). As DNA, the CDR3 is TGTGCCAGCAGCTTAGCGCGGTACGAGCAGTACTTC. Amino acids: CASSLARYEQYF.

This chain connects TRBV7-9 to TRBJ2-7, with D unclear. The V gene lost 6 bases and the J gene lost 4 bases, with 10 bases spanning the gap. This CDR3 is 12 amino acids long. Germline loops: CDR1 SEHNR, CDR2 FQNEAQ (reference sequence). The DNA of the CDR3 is TGTGCCAGCAGTCCGTCAGGTTACGAGCAGTACTTC. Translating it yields CASSPSGYEQYF.

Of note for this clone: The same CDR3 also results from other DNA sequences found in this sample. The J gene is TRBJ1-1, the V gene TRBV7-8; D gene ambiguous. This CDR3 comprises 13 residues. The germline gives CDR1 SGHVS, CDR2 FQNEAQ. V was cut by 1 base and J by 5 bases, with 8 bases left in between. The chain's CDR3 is CASSLDWGTEAFF. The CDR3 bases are TGTGCCAGCAGCTTAGATTGGGGTACTGAAGCTTTCTTT.

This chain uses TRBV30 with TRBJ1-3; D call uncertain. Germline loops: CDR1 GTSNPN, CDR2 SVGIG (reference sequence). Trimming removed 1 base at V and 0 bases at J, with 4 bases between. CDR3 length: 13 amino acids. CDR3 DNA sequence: TGTGCCTGGAGTGGGGTCTCTGGAAACACCATATATTTT. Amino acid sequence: CAWSGVSGNTIYF. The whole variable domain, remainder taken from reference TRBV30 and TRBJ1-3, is SQTIHQWPATLVQPVGSPLSLECTVEGTSNPNLYWYRQAAGRGLQLLFYSVGIGQISSEVPQNLSASRPQDRQFILSSKKLLLSDSGFYLCAWSGVSGNTIYFGEGSWLTVV.

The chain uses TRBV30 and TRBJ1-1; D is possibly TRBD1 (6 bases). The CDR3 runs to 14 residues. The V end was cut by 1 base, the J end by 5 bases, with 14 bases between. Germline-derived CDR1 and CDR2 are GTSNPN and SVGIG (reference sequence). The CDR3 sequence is CAWSDWGAATEAFF. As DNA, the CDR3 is TGTGCCTGGAGTGACTGGGGGGCGGCTACTGAAGCTTTCTTT.

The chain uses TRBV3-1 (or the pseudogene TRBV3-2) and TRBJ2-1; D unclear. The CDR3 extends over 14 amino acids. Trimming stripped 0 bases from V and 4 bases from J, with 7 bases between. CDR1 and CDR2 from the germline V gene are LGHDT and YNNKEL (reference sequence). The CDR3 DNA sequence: TGTGCCAGCAGCCAAGAGCGACTGTACAATGAGCAGTTCTTC. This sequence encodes CASSQERLYNEQFF.

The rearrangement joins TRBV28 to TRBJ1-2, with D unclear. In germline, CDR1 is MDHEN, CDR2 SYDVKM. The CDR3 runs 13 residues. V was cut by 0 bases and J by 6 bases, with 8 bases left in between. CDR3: CASSLWTTDGYTF. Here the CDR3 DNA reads TGTGCCAGCAGTTTATGGACAACAGATGGCTACACCTTC.

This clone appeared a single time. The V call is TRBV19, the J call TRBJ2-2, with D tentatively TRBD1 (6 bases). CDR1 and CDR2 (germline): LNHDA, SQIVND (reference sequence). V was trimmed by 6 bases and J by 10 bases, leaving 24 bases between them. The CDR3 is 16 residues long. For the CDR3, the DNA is TGTGCCAGTAGCGGGACCCGGGACACCCTTAAAGAGGAGCTGTTTTTT. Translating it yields CASSGTRDTLKEELFF.

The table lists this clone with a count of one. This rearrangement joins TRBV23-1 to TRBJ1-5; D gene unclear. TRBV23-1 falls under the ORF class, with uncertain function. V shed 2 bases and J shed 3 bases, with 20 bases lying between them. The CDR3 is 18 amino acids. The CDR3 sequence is CASSQESLGLYVNQPQHF. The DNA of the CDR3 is TGCGCCAGCAGTCAAGAATCCCTCGGCTTATATGTCAATCAGCCCCAGCATTTT.

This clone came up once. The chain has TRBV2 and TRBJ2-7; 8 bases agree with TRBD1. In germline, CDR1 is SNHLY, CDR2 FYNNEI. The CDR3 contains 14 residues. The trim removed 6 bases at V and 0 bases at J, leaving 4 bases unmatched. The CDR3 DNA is TGTGCCAGCAGACCGGGACAGGCCTCCTACGAGCAGTACTTC. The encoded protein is CASRPGQASYEQYF. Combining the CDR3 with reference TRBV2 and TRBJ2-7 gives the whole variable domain EPEVTQTPSHQVTQMGQEVILRCVPISNHLYFYWYRQILGQKVEFLVSFYNNEISEKSEIFDDQFSVERPDGSNFTLKIRSTKLEDSAMYFCASRPGQASYEQYFGPGTRLTVT.

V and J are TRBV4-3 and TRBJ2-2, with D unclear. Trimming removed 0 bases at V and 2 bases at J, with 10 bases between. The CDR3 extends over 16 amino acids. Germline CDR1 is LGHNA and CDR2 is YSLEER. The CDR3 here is CASSQDLNTNTGELFF. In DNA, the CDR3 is TGCGCCAGCAGCCAAGATTTGAACACCAACACCGGGGAGCTGTTTTTT.

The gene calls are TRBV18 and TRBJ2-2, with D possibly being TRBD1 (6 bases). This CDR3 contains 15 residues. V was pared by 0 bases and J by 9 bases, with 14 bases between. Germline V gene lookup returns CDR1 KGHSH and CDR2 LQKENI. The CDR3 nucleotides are TGTGCCAGCTCACCACCGCTGACAGGAGACCGGGAGCTGTTTTTT. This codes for CASSPPLTGDRELFF.

This CDR3 is CASSLDRGNYEQYF. The CDR3 DNA reads TGTGCCAGCAGCCTCGACAGGGGAAACTACGAGCAGTACTTC. This chain uses TRBV3-1 (or the pseudogene TRBV3-2) with TRBJ2-7; TRBD1 agrees at 8 bases. V was clipped by 4 bases and J by 3 bases; unmatched bases: 5. The CDR3 runs to 14 residues. Per germline, CDR1 LGHDT and CDR2 YNNKEL (reference sequence).

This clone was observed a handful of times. The CDR3 reads CASSVPSSGGEQYF. DNA for the CDR3: TGTGCCAGCAGCGTACCCTCCAGTGGGGGCGAGCAGTACTTC. The rearrangement links TRBV9 to TRBJ2-7; D is perhaps TRBD1 or TRBD2 (5 bases each). Trimming cost V 1 base and J 6 bases, with 14 bases left between them. This CDR3 is 14 amino acids long. The germline gives CDR1 SGDLS, CDR2 YYNGEE.

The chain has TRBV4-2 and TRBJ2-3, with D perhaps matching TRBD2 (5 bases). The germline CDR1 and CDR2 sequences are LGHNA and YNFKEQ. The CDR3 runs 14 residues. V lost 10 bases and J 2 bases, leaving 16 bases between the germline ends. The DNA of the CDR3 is TGTGCCACCAGAGGTCGCGGGTACACAGATACGCAGTATTTT. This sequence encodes CATRGRGYTDTQYF.

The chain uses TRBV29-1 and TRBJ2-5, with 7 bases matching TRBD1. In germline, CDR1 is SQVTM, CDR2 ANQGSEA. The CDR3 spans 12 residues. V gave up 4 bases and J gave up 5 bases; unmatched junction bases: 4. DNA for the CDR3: TGCAGCGTTGGACAGGGTAGGGAGACCCAGTACTTC. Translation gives CSVGQGRETQYF.

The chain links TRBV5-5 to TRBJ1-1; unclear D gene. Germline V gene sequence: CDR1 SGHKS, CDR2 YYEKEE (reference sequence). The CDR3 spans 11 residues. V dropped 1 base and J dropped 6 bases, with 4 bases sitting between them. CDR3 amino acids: CASSLPPEAFF. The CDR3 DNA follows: TGTGCCAGCAGCTTGCCCCCTGAAGCTTTCTTT.

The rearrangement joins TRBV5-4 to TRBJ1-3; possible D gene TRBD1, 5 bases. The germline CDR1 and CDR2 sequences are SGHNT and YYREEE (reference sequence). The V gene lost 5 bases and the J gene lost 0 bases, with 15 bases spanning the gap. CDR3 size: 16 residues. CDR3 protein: CASSWGDHLSGNTIYF. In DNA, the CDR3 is TGTGCCAGCAGTTGGGGGGACCACCTCTCTGGAAACACCATATATTTT.

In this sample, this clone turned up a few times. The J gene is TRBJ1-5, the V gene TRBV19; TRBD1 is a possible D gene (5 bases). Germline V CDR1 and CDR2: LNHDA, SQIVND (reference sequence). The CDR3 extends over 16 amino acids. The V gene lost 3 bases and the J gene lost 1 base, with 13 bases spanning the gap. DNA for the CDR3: TGTGCCAGTAGTATCGGGGGTTGGGGAAGCAATCAGCCCCAGCATTTT. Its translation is CASSIGGWGSNQPQHF. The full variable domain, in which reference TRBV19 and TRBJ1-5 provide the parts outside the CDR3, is DGGITQSPKYLFRKEGQNVTLSCEQNLNHDAMYWYRQDPGQGLRLIYYSQIVNDFQKGDIAEGYSVSREKKESFPLTVTSAQKNPTAFYLCASSIGGWGSNQPQHFGDGTRLSIL.

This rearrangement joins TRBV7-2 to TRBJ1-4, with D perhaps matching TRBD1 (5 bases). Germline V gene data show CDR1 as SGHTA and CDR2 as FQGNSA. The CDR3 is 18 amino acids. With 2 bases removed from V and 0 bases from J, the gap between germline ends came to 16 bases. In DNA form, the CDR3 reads TGTGCCAGCAGCTTAAGACAGATTGATCGGGCAACTAATGAAAAACTGTTTTTT. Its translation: CASSLRQIDRATNEKLFF. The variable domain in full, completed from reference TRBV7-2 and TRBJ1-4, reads GAGVSQSPSNKVTEKGKDVELRCDPISGHTALYWYRQSLGQGLEFLIYFQGNSAPDKSGLPSDRFSAERTGGSVSTLTIQRTQQEDSAVYLCASSLRQIDRATNEKLFFGSGTQLSVL.

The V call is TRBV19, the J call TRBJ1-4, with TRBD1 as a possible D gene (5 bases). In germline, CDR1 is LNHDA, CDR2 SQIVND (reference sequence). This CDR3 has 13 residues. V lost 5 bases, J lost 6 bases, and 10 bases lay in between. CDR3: CASSPDSDEKLFF. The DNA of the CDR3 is TGTGCCAGTAGTCCCGACAGTGATGAAAAACTGTTTTTT.

The DNA for the CDR3 is TGTGCCAGTAGTATGGGGACAGGGGCGAACACTGAAGCTTTCTTT. Translating gives CASSMGTGANTEAFF. The genes are TRBV19 and TRBJ1-1, with 10 bases fitting TRBD1. Germline-derived CDR1 and CDR2 are LNHDA and SQIVND (reference sequence). After removal of 3 bases from V and 1 base from J, the junction contained 2 bases not matched to a gene. This CDR3 contains 15 residues.

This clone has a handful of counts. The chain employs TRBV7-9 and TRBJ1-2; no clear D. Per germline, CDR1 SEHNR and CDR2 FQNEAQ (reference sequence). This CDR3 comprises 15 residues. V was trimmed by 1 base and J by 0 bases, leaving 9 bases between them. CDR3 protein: CASSLGTSANYGYTF. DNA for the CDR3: TGTGCCAGCAGCTTAGGGACGTCAGCTAACTATGGCTACACCTTC. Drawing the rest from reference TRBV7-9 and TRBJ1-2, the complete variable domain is DTGVSQNPRHKITKRGQNVTFRCDPISEHNRLYWYRQTLGQGPEFLTYFQNEAQLEKSRLLSDRFSAERPKGSFSTLEIQRTEQGDSAMYLCASSLGTSANYGYTFGSGTRLTVV.

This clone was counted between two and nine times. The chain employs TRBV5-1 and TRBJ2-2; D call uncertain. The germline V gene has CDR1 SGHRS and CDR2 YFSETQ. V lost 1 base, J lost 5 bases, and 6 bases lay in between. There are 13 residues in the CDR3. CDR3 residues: CASSLSRTGELFF. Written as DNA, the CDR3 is TGCGCCAGCAGCTTGAGTCGTACCGGGGAGCTGTTTTTT.

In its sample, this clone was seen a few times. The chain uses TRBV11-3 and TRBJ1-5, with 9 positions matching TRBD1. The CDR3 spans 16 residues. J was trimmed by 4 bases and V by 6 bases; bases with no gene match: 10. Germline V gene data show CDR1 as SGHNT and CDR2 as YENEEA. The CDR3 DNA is TGTGCCAGCAGGACGACGGACAGGGGAGGGAATCAGCCCCAGCATTTT. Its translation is CASRTTDRGGNQPQHF.

CDR3 sequence: CASSRGRARGYTF. The CDR3 DNA is TGTGCCAGCAGCCGGGGACGAGCCAGGGGCTACACCTTC. The rearrangement joins TRBV12-3 or TRBV12-4 to TRBJ1-2, with D perhaps matching TRBD1 (5 bases). The CDR3 length is 13 residues. V was clipped by 6 bases and J by 8 bases, with 16 bases between them.

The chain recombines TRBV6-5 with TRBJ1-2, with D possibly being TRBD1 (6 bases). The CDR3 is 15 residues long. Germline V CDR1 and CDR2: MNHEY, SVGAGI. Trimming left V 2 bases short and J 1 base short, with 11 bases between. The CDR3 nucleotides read TGTGCCAGCAGTTACAGGGGGAGGAATAACTATGGCTACACCTTC. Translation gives CASSYRGRNNYGYTF.

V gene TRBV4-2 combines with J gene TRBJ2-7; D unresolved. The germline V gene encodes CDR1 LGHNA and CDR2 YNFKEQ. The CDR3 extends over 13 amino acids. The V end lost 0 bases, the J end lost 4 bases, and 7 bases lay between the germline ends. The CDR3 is CASSQDLRYEQYF. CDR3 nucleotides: TGTGCCAGCAGCCAAGATTTGAGGTACGAGCAGTACTTC.

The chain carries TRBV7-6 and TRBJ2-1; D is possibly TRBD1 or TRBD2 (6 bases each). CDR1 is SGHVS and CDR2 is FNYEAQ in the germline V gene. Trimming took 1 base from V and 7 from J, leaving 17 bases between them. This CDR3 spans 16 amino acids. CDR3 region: CASSLGRGRFRNEQFF. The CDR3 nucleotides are TGTGCCAGCAGCTTAGGTCGGGGGCGCTTTAGGAATGAGCAGTTCTTC.

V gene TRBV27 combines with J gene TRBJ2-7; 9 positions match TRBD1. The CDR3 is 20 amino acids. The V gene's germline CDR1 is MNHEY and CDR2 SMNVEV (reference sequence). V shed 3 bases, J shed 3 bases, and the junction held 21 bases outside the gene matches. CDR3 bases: TGTGCCAGCAGTTTCTCAGCCGGGGACAGGGTATATACTCGCCACTACGAGCAGTACTTC. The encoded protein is CASSFSAGDRVYTRHYEQYF.